The source of this TCR beta chain is a study of T cells in tumors after PD-1 blockade. About the study: Patients received pembrolizumab 200 mg every 3 weeks or cemiplimab 350 mg every 2 weeks. Mean per blood sample: 95,000 to 130,000 templates (about 23,000-257,772), about 40,000 unique clonotypes.

In the case of this clone: Its target is unknown.

Generated by immunoSEQ multiplex PCR, the TCRdb table keeps only in-frame clones and is missing some. The repertoire holds fewer than 25,000 clones, with roughly 80% as singletons. This CDR3 contains 12 residues. V was trimmed by 8 bases and J by 0 bases, leaving 8 bases between them. The germline CDR1 and CDR2 sequences are SEHNR and FQNEAQ (reference sequence). Study results and limitations: About 41% of tumor TCR clonotypes were also found in blood.

Tumor or blood genomic DNA was sequenced, with inputs of about 600 ng to 6,004 ng. Specimen: PBMCs, collected after anti-PD-1 treatment. The rearrangement joins TRBV7-9 to TRBJ2-7; no reliable D call. The source is a human donor with basal cell carcinoma. The DNA for the CDR3 is TGTGCCAGCGGGATATACTCCTACGAGCAGTACTTC. Protein sequence: CASGIYSYEQYF.